A few counts support the clone carrying this T cell receptor beta chain. The antigen is undetermined. RNA transcripts were the template for amplifying TCR beta CDR3 regions. Using the HTBI primer set, a first-round RT-PCR was run on the TCR CDR3. One entry per CDR3 protein results from TCRdb running MiXCR on the multiplex PCR reads. Counted here are 350,000 to 400,000 distinct CDR3 sequences, approximately 15% occurring once; the ten biggest clones make up 9.5% to 12%. This entry belongs to a study of T cells in Graves' hyperthyroidism and ophthalmopathy. Regarding the study as a whole: Also found in blood were most expanded thyroid clonotypes above 0.001.

Those with hyperthyroidism were 18 to 65 years old, newly diagnosed, and ill for under 2 months. Uncontrolled infection, other autoimmune disease, pregnancy or lactation disqualified patients from enrolment. Trimming took off 4 bases at V and 2 bases at J, with 15 bases between the two ends. CDR3 length: 15 amino acids. The germline V gene encodes CDR1 PRHDT and CDR2 FYEKMQ (reference sequence). The source is a woman in her sixties or seventies with Graves' hyperthyroidism. Sample: blood. The chain is built from TRBV13 and TRBJ2-7, with D possibly TRBD2 on 5 matching bases. For the CDR3, the DNA is TGTGCCAGCAGCTGGGGAGTCCTATCCCCCTACGAGCAGTACTTC. Its protein product is CASSWGVLSPYEQYF.